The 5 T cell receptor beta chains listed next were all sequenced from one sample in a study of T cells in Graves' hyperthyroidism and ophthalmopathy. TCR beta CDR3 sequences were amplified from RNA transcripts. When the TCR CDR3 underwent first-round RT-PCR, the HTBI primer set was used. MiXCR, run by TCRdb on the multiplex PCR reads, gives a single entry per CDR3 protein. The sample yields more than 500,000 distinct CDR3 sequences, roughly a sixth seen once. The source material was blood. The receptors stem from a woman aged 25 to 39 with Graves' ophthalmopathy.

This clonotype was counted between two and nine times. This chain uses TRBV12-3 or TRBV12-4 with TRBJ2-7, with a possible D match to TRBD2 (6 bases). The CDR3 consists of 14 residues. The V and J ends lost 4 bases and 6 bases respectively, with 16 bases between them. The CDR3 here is CASSSLGAEGEQYF. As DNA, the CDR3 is TGTGCCAGCAGTTCCCTTGGAGCGGAGGGCGAGCAGTACTTC.

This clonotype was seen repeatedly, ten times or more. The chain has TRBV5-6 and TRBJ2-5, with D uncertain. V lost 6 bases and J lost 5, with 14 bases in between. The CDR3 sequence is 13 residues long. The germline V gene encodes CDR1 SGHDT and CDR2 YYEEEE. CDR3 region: CASKSGLWETQYF. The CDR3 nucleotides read TGTGCCAGCAAGTCGGGTCTGTGGGAGACCCAGTACTTC.

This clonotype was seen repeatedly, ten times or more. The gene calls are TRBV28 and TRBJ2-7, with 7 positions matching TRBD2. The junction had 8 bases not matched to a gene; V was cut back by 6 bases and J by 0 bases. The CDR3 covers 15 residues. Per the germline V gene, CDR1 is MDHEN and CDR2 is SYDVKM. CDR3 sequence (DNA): TGTGCCAGCAGGGGGGGGGAAAAGGCCTCCTACGAGCAGTACTTC. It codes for CASRGGEKASYEQYF. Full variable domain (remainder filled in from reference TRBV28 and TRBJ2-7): DVKVTQSSRYLVKRTGEKVFLECVQDMDHENMFWYRQDPGLGLRLIYFSYDVKMKEKGDIPEGYSVSREKKERFSLILESASTNQTSMYLCASRGGEKASYEQYFGPGTRLTVT.

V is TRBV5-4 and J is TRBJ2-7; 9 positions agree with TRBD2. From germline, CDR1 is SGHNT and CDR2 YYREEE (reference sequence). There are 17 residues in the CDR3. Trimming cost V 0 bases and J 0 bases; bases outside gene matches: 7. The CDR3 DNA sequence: TGTGCCAGCAGCTTGGTGAGACTAGCGGAGTCCTCCTACGAGCAGTACTTC. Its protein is CASSLVRLAESSYEQYF.

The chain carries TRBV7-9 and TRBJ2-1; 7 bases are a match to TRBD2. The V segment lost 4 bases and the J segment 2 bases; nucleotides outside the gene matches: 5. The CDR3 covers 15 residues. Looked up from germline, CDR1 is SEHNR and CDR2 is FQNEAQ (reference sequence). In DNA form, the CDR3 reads TGTGCCAGCAGCTCATCTGGACTAGCCTACAATGAGCAGTTCTTC. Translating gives CASSSSGLAYNEQFF. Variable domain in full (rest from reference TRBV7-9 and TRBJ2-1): DTGVSQNPRHKITKRGQNVTFRCDPISEHNRLYWYRQTLGQGPEFLTYFQNEAQLEKSRLLSDRFSAERPKGSFSTLEIQRTEQGDSAMYLCASSSSGLAYNEQFFGPGTRLTVL.